The T cell receptor (beta chain) under discussion was sequenced for a study of brain T cells in children with intractable seizures. This clone is a singleton in its sample. Its specificity is not known. Study-level results: Clones missing pre-surgery may reflect undersampling of that blood sample. HCMV serostatus was not known, and viral specificity came from CDR3 similarity only.

Germline CDR1 is SNHLY and CDR2 is FYNNEI. V shed 7 bases and J 6 bases; nucleotides not matched to a gene: 12. This CDR3 has 14 residues. Surgery cases with the highest brain T cell transcript signatures were chosen for sequencing. At least one anti-epileptic drug was given before surgery. TCRdb keeps only in-frame clones here, not all; method: immunoSEQ multiplex PCR. Among about 80,000 clones listed, approximately 90% were seen once. J is TRBJ2-7 and V is TRBV2, with 7 bases matching TRBD1. The sample here was peripheral blood, taken at surgery. The receptor was derived from a girl aged 2-10 years with Rasmussen encephalitis and intractable seizures. The CDR3 protein is CASKVGTALREQYF. The CDR3, as DNA: TGTGCCAGCAAGGTCGGGACAGCCCTTCGCGAGCAGTACTTC.